This T cell receptor (beta chain) was identified in a study of beta chain features in type 1 diabetes. Study-level results: Shortening that was moderate but significant affected the TCRB CDR3s of Type 1 diabetes patients in all four CD4+ subsets. For patients, the naive, central memory and Treg TCRB repertoires appeared more alike than for healthy donors.

Since all of the isolated RNA was reverse transcribed, expressed TCRB transcripts were what got sequenced. Libraries were prepared by immunoSEQ multiplex PCR; TCRdb keeps only in-frame clonotypes and omits some of them. Among about 740,000 clones, roughly an eighth were seen once, and the ten largest hold approximately 0.021%. CDR3 length: 15 residues. V lost 8 bases to trimming and J lost 5 bases; unmatched junction nucleotides: 11. CDR1 and CDR2 (germline): SEHNR, FQNEAQ (reference sequence). In this sample, this clone turned up a few times. Its matching antigen is unknown. The chain combines TRBV7-9 with TRBJ2-1; 8 bases match TRBD2. The sequenced sample was naive CD4+ T cells from blood. The TCR originated in a man in his late teens or twenties with type 1 diabetes. For the CDR3, the DNA is TGTGCCAGCTCCCGGGGGGGGCCTTTGGACAATGAGCAGTTCTTC. This encodes CASSRGGPLDNEQFF.